Listed below are T cell receptor beta chains from one sample, sequenced in a study of T cells in Graves' hyperthyroidism and ophthalmopathy. TCRdb ran MiXCR on the multiplex PCR reads and lists one entry per CDR3 protein. The sample comprises approximately 210,000 distinct CDR3 sequences, roughly a sixth of which are singletons, and approximately 50% rests with the top ten. The sequencing sample was made of blood. These receptor sequences come from a man aged 45-60 years with Graves' hyperthyroidism. CDR3s include the opening cysteine and the closing phenylalanine or tryptophan. The order of the fields is V gene, J gene, CDR3 length, D gene, clone size, CDR3 protein, CDR3 DNA. D genes are given only for firm matches. Size is omitted from some rows. Given values are once, few, many or a class for expanded clones.

V: TRBV28; J: TRBJ2-3; length: 16; D: TRBD2; size: many; CDR3: CASSTGSSGGLDTQYF; DNA: TGTGCCAGCAGTACCGGTAGTAGCGGGGGATTAGATACGCAGTATTTT
V: TRBV28; J: TRBJ2-7; length: 15; D: NA; size: NA; CDR3: CASRRSVIGVYEQYF; DNA: TGTGCCAGCAGAAGATCCGTAATCGGGGTATACGAGCAGTACTTC
V: TRBV20-1; J: TRBJ2-1; length: 16; D: TRBD2; size: many; CDR3: CSARDLGTSGIDEQFF; DNA: TGCAGTGCTAGAGATCTGGGGACTAGCGGGATTGATGAGCAGTTCTTC
V: TRBV7-9; J: TRBJ2-7; length: 12; D: NA; size: few; CDR3: CASSPSAHEQYF; DNA: TGTGCCAGCAGCCCCAGTGCCCACGAGCAGTACTTC
V: TRBV6-1; J: TRBJ2-4; length: 15; D: NA; size: few; CDR3: CASSESNWAGYIQYF; DNA: TGTGCCAGCAGTGAATCTAACTGGGCAGGGTACATTCAGTACTTC
V: TRBV24-1; J: TRBJ2-5; length: 16; D: TRBD1; size: NA; CDR3: CATSDRTGGEVETQYF; DNA: TGTGCCACCAGTGATCGTACAGGGGGCGAGGTGGAGACCCAGTACTTC
V: TRBV5-1; J: TRBJ2-3; length: 16; D: TRBD2; size: many; CDR3: CASSLWLAGGGDTQYF; DNA: TGCGCCAGCAGCTTGTGGCTAGCGGGAGGGGGAGATACGCAGTATTTT
V: TRBV7-8; J: TRBJ2-2; length: 14; D: TRBD1; size: NA; CDR3: CASGRDRGTGELFF; DNA: TGTGCCTCGGGCAGGGACAGGGGAACCGGGGAGCTGTTTTTT
V: TRBV5-1; J: TRBJ2-1; length: 16; D: TRBD2; size: few; CDR3: CASSGGTSGAGNEQFF; DNA: TGCGCCAGCAGCGGGGGGACTAGCGGAGCTGGGAATGAGCAGTTCTTC
V: TRBV12-3/TRBV12-4; J: TRBJ1-1; length: 13; D: TRBD1; size: many; CDR3: CASSQGQGLEAFF; DNA: TGTGCCAGCAGCCAGGGACAGGGCCTTGAAGCTTTCTTT
V: TRBV3-1; J: TRBJ2-1; length: 12; D: NA; size: many; CDR3: CASSQWYNEQFF; DNA: TGTGCCAGCAGCCAATGGTACAATGAGCAGTTCTTC
V: TRBV4-1; J: TRBJ1-2; length: 15; D: TRBD1; size: NA; CDR3: CASSQVGQGAYGYTF; DNA: TGTGCCAGCAGCCAAGTTGGACAGGGGGCCTATGGCTACACCTTC
V: TRBV19; J: TRBJ2-7; length: 16; D: NA; size: NA; CDR3: CASSMRGGATTYEQYF; DNA: TGTGCCAGTAGTATGAGGGGGGGGGCGACCACCTACGAGCAGTACTTC
V: TRBV6-6; J: TRBJ2-7; length: 16; D: TRBD2; size: many; CDR3: CASSYQAGGRSYEQYF; DNA: TGTGCCAGCAGTTACCAGGCGGGAGGGCGGTCCTACGAGCAGTACTTC
V: TRBV20-1; J: TRBJ2-5; length: 14; D: NA; size: many; CDR3: CSARDRMRGETQYF; DNA: TGCAGTGCTAGAGATCGCATGAGGGGTGAGACCCAGTACTTC
V: TRBV29-1; J: TRBJ2-7; length: 13; D: NA; size: many; CDR3: CSVDGQDSYEQYF; DNA: TGCAGCGTTGATGGCCAGGACTCCTACGAGCAGTACTTC
V: TRBV10-3; J: TRBJ2-1; length: 15; D: NA; size: many; CDR3: CAISESSHVYNEQFF; DNA: TGTGCCATCAGTGAATCGAGCCATGTCTACAATGAGCAGTTCTTC
V: TRBV7-9; J: TRBJ1-3; length: 15; D: NA; size: NA; CDR3: CASSTATGLGNTIYF; DNA: TGTGCCAGCAGCACAGCAACAGGGTTGGGAAACACCATATATTTT
V: TRBV7-9; J: TRBJ2-1; length: 15; D: NA; size: few; CDR3: CASSPQNPQDNEQFF; DNA: TGTGCCAGCAGCCCCCAAAACCCCCAGGACAATGAGCAGTTCTTC
V: TRBV7-9; J: TRBJ2-1; length: 16; D: NA; size: NA; CDR3: CASSLAGAGPYNEQFF; DNA: TGTGCCAGCAGCTTAGCGGGAGCGGGTCCTTACAATGAGCAGTTCTTC
V: TRBV12-3/TRBV12-4; J: TRBJ2-2; length: 15; D: NA; size: NA; CDR3: CASTFRGINTGELFF; DNA: TGTGCCAGCACCTTCAGGGGAATTAACACCGGGGAGCTGTTTTTT
V: TRBV27; J: TRBJ2-3; length: 16; D: TRBD2; size: few; CDR3: CASSSASGRIVDTQYF; DNA: TGTGCCAGCAGTTCAGCTAGCGGGAGGATCGTTGATACGCAGTATTTT
V: TRBV6-2/TRBV6-3; J: TRBJ1-5; length: 17; D: NA; size: many; CDR3: CASSGDQVGRRVQPQHF; DNA: TGTGCCAGCAGCGGTGACCAAGTTGGCAGGAGAGTTCAGCCCCAGCATTTT
V: TRBV28; J: TRBJ1-4; length: 15; D: NA; size: many; CDR3: CASSLRTAPNEKLFF; DNA: TGTGCCAGCAGTCTAAGGACAGCTCCTAATGAAAAACTGTTTTTT
V: TRBV12-3/TRBV12-4; J: TRBJ1-5; length: 13; D: NA; size: NA; CDR3: CASTLYGNQPQHF; DNA: TGTGCCAGCACGTTATATGGGAATCAGCCCCAGCATTTT
V: TRBV7-9; J: TRBJ2-1; length: 12; D: NA; size: NA; CDR3: CANSLRGNEQFF; DNA: TGTGCCAACAGCCTCAGGGGAAATGAGCAGTTCTTC
V: TRBV7-9; J: TRBJ2-7; length: 19; D: TRBD2; size: many; CDR3: CASSLVQFRAGVLSYEQYF; DNA: TGTGCCAGCAGCTTAGTTCAATTTCGGGCGGGAGTACTCTCCTACGAGCAGTACTTC
V: TRBV10-3; J: TRBJ2-5; length: 12; D: NA; size: NA; CDR3: CATQQERETQYF; DNA: TGTGCCACCCAACAGGAGAGAGAGACCCAGTACTTC
V: TRBV7-2; J: TRBJ1-2; length: 16; D: TRBD1; size: few; CDR3: CASSLVTGAFDYGYTF; DNA: TGTGCCAGCAGCTTAGTTACAGGGGCGTTTGACTATGGCTACACCTTC
V: TRBV6-1; J: TRBJ2-7; length: 14; D: TRBD2; size: few; CDR3: CASRNSGRHGKQYF; DNA: TGTGCCAGCCGCAATAGCGGGAGACACGGAAAGCAGTACTTC
V: TRBV27; J: TRBJ2-5; length: 15; D: TRBD2; size: many; CDR3: CASSLVAGGGETQYF; DNA: TGTGCCAGCAGTTTAGTAGCGGGAGGAGGGGAGACCCAGTACTTC
V: TRBV6-9; J: TRBJ1-4; length: 14; D: NA; size: few; CDR3: CASSYRVRDEKLFF; DNA: TGTGCCAGCAGTTACAGGGTGAGGGACGAAAAACTGTTTTTT
V: TRBV7-2; J: TRBJ2-1; length: 14; D: NA; size: many; CDR3: CASRLRGVDNEQFF; DNA: TGTGCCAGCAGACTCCGTGGCGTAGACAATGAGCAGTTCTTC
V: TRBV5-1; J: TRBJ1-1; length: 13; D: NA; size: many; CDR3: CASSPYRNTEAFF; DNA: TGCGCCAGCAGCCCTTACAGGAACACTGAAGCTTTCTTT
V: TRBV10-2; J: TRBJ2-3; length: 16; D: NA; size: few; CDR3: CASSEPGTQPADTQYF; DNA: TGCGCCAGCAGTGAACCCGGGACCCAACCGGCAGATACGCAGTATTTT
V: TRBV7-9; J: TRBJ1-1; length: 13; D: NA; size: many; CDR3: CASSLAVKDGAFF; DNA: TGTGCCAGCAGCTTAGCCGTCAAGGACGGGGCTTTCTTT
V: TRBV28; J: TRBJ1-1; length: 15; D: TRBD1; size: many; CDR3: CASSSTGGGYTEAFF; DNA: TGTGCCAGCAGTTCAACAGGGGGCGGGTACACTGAAGCTTTCTTT
V: TRBV19; J: TRBJ2-5; length: 12; D: NA; size: few; CDR3: CASSIDRQTQYF; DNA: TGTGCCAGTAGTATAGATCGGCAGACCCAGTACTTC
V: TRBV7-2; J: TRBJ2-3; length: 14; D: NA; size: many; CDR3: CASSYQTSTDTQYF; DNA: TGTGCCAGCAGCTACCAGACTAGCACAGATACGCAGTATTTT
V: TRBV12-3/TRBV12-4; J: TRBJ1-3; length: 15; D: NA; size: many; CDR3: CASSFAQGFFNTIYF; DNA: TGTGCCAGCAGTTTTGCGCAGGGATTTTTCAACACCATATATTTT
V: TRBV5-6; J: TRBJ2-7; length: 17; D: TRBD2; size: many; CDR3: CASSGWTSGRLTYEQYF; DNA: TGTGCCAGCAGCGGTTGGACTAGCGGGAGGCTAACCTACGAGCAGTACTTC
V: TRBV2; J: TRBJ2-1; length: 17; D: TRBD2; size: many; CDR3: CASSFTTSGSSYNEQFF; DNA: TGTGCCAGCAGTTTCACGACTAGCGGGAGCTCCTACAATGAGCAGTTCTTC
V: TRBV20-1; J: TRBJ1-1; length: 13; D: TRBD1; size: NA; CDR3: CSAQTGAQIEAFF; DNA: TGCAGTGCCCAAACAGGGGCACAGATTGAAGCTTTCTTT
V: TRBV30; J: TRBJ2-2; length: 15; D: TRBD2; size: many; CDR3: CAWKTGTSDTGELFF; DNA: TGTGCCTGGAAAACCGGGACTAGCGACACCGGGGAGCTGTTTTTT
V: TRBV5-6; J: TRBJ2-1; length: 16; D: NA; size: many; CDR3: CASSSSMLRSYNEQFF; DNA: TGTGCCAGCAGCTCCTCTATGCTTCGCTCCTACAATGAGCAGTTCTTC
V: TRBV4-1; J: TRBJ2-1; length: 19; D: TRBD2; size: NA; CDR3: CASSRNPNRLAGDYNEQFF; DNA: TGCGCCAGCAGCCGGAATCCTAACCGACTAGCGGGGGACTACAATGAGCAGTTCTTC
V: TRBV28; J: TRBJ2-1; length: 15; D: NA; size: many; CDR3: CASSFGHSSYNEQFF; DNA: TGTGCCAGCAGTTTCGGACACAGCTCCTACAATGAGCAGTTCTTC
V: TRBV4-1; J: TRBJ1-6; length: 15; D: TRBD1; size: few; CDR3: CASSQEQGIYSPLHF; DNA: TGCGCCAGCAGCCAAGAACAGGGGATATATTCACCCCTCCACTTT
V: TRBV5-5; J: TRBJ2-5; length: 14; D: TRBD1; size: many; CDR3: CASSLNYRGETQYF; DNA: TGTGCCAGCAGCTTGAACTACAGGGGTGAGACCCAGTACTTC
V: TRBV3-1; J: TRBJ2-7; length: 15; D: NA; size: many; CDR3: CASSQGITLSYEQYF; DNA: TGTGCCAGCAGCCAAGGGATCACTCTGTCCTACGAGCAGTACTTC
V: TRBV20-1; J: TRBJ2-1; length: 17; D: TRBD1; size: many; CDR3: CSARDARDRVKYNEQFF; DNA: TGCAGTGCTAGGGACGCGAGGGACAGGGTGAAATACAATGAGCAGTTCTTC
V: TRBV4-1; J: TRBJ2-7; length: 16; D: NA; size: NA; CDR3: CASSQDERQNRYEQYF; DNA: TGCGCCAGCAGCCAAGATGAGCGCCAGAACAGGTACGAGCAGTACTTC
V: TRBV7-3; J: TRBJ2-2; length: 13; D: NA; size: many; CDR3: CASSLSNAGELFF; DNA: TGTGCCAGCAGCTTAAGTAATGCCGGGGAGCTGTTTTTT
V: TRBV10-3; J: TRBJ2-7; length: 15; D: TRBD2; size: many; CDR3: CAIRTSGTFSYEQYF; DNA: TGTGCCATCAGGACTAGCGGGACTTTCTCCTACGAGCAGTACTTC
V: TRBV7-2; J: TRBJ2-1; length: 16; D: TRBD2; size: many; CDR3: CASSLLAGVGWDEQFF; DNA: TGTGCCAGCAGCTTGCTAGCGGGAGTGGGGTGGGATGAGCAGTTCTTC
V: TRBV30; J: TRBJ1-3; length: 13; D: NA; size: many; CDR3: CAWSSLSGNTIYF; DNA: TGTGCCTGGAGTAGTCTCTCTGGAAACACCATATATTTT
V: TRBV19; J: TRBJ2-7; length: 14; D: NA; size: NA; CDR3: CASSIAHRAYEQYF; DNA: TGTGCCAGTAGTATAGCACACCGGGCCTACGAGCAGTACTTC